This paragraph reports one TCR beta chain. This record belongs to a study of CD8+CD57+ T cells in acquired aplastic anemia. About the research overall: Mean yield of DNA from sorted CD4+ and CD8+ cells was 2.5 to 4 ug.

Germline-derived CDR1 and CDR2 are SGHRS and YFSETQ. The CDR3 loop spans 16 amino acids. J lost 0 bases, V lost 4 bases, and 6 bases had no gene match. Researchers used genomic DNA as the template to profile TCR beta VDJ and CDR3. TCRdb reprocessed the reads via MiXCR and lists one record per CDR3 protein. Of 250,000 to 300,000 distinct CDR3 sequences in the sample, approximately 57% were seen once. The sample taken for sequencing was sorted CD4+, CD8+, or CD8+CD57+ T cells (not recorded which) from PBMCs. The rearrangement uses TRBV5-1 and TRBJ2-1, with 8 bases aligning to TRBD2. The TCR sequence derives from a human donor with severe aplastic anemia or a healthy control (not recorded which). The CDR3 DNA is TGCGCCAGCAGCCACTTAAGCGGGGGCTCCTACAATGAGCAGTTCTTC. This codes for CASSHLSGGSYNEQFF. Supplemented by reference TRBV5-1 and TRBJ2-1, the full variable domain reads KAGVTQTPRYLIKTRGQQVTLSCSPISGHRSVSWYQQTPGQGLQFLFEYFSETQRNKGNFPGRFSGRQFSNSRSEMNVSTLELGDSALYLCASSHLSGGSYNEQFFGPGTRLTVL.